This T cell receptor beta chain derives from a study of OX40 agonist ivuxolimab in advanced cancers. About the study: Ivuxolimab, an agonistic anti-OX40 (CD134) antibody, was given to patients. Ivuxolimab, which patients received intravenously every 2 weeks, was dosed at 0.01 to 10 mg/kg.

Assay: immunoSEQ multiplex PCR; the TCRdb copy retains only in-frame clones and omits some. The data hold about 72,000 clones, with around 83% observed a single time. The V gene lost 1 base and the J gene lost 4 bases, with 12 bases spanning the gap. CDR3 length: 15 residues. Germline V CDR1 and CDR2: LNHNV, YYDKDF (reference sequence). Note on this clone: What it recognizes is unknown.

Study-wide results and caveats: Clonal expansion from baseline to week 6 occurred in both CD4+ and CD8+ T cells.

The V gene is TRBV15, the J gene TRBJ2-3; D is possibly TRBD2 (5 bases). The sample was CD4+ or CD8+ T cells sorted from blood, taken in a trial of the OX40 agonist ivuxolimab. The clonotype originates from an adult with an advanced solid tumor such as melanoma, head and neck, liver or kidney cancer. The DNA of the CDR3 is TGTGCCACCAGCAGAGGCCCGATCGGGGCAGATACGCAGTATTTT. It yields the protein CATSRGPIGADTQYF.